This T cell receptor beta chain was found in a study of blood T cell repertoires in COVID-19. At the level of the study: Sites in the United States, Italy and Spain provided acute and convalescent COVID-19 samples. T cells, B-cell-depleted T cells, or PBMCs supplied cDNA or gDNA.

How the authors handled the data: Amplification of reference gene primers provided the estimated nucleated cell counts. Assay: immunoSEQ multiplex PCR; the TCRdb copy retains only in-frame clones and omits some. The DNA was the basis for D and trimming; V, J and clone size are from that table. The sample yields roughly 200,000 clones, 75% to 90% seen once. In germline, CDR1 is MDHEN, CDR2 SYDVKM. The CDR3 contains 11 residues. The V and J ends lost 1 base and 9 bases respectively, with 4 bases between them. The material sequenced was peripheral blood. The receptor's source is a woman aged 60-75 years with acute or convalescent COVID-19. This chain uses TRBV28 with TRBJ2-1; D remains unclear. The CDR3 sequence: CASSLSSEQFF. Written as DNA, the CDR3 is TGTGCCAGCAGTTTATCGAGTGAGCAGTTCTTC.